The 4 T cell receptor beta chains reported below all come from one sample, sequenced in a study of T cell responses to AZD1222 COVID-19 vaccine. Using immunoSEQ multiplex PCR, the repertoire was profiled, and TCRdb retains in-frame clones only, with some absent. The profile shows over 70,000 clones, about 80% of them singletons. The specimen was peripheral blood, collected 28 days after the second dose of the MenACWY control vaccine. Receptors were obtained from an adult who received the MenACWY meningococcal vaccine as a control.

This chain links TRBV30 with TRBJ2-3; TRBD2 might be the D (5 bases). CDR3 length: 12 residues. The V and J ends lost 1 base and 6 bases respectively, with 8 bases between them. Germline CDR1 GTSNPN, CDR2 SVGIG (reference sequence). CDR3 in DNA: TGTGCCTGGAGTGAAGGGAGCGATACGCAGTATTTT. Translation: CAWSEGSDTQYF.

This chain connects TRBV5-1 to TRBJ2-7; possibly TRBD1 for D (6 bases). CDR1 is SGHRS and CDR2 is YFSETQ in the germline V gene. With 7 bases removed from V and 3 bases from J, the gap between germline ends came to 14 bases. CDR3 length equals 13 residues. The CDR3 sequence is CASSPGTFYEQYF. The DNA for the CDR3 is TGCGCCAGCTCGCCGGGGACATTCTACGAGCAGTACTTC.

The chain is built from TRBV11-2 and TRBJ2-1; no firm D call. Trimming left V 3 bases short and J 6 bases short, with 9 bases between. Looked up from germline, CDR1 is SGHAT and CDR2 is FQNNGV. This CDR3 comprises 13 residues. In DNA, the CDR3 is TGTGCCAGCAGCTTCGGCAGGCCCAATGAGCAGTTCTTC. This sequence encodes CASSFGRPNEQFF.

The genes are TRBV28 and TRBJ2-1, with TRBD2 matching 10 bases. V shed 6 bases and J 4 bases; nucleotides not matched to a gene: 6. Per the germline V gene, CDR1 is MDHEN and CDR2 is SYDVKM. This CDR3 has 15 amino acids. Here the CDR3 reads CASSPSSGSYNEQFF. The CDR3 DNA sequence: TGTGCCAGCAGCCCGTCTAGCGGGAGTTACAATGAGCAGTTCTTC.